The 29 T cell receptor beta chains below come from one sample, sequenced in a study of PD-1 blockade in classical Hodgkin lymphoma. The time point was: cycle 4 day 1 (C4D1), after 5 to 7 weeks of nivolumab. Each patient experienced a relapse that followed autologous stem cell transplantation, and brentuximab vedotin exposure varied. Profiling relied on immunoSEQ multiplex PCR, and the TCRdb table lists in-frame clones only, not all of them. The repertoire holds fewer than 55,000 clones, around 80% seen once, with approximately 35% in the top ten. The sequencing here drew on peripheral blood mononuclear cells (PBMCs), taken before the fourth cycle of nivolumab. The source of these receptors is a human donor with classical Hodgkin lymphoma.

As DNA, the CDR3 is TGTGCCAGCAGCGCGAGAGGACAGGGGGCCTACAATGAGCAGTTCTTC. Its protein is CASSARGQGAYNEQFF. The V gene is TRBV9, the J gene TRBJ2-1; TRBD1 matches at 10 bases. CDR3 size: 16 residues. The germline V gene encodes CDR1 SGDLS and CDR2 YYNGEE. Unmatched junction bases numbered 5, after V lost 3 bases and J lost 2 bases.

The rearrangement joins TRBV13 to TRBJ2-1, with TRBD2 as a possible D gene (5 bases). In germline, CDR1 is PRHDT, CDR2 FYEKMQ (reference sequence). CDR3 length equals 15 residues. V was pared by 2 bases and J by 9 bases, with 17 bases between. The CDR3 is CASSLWIPGSIEQFF. The CDR3 bases are TGTGCCAGCAGCTTATGGATCCCGGGGTCGATTGAGCAGTTCTTC.

J is TRBJ2-1 and V is TRBV18; 10 bases agree with TRBD1. V gave up 3 bases and J gave up 6 bases; unmatched junction bases: 5. CDR3 length: 15 amino acids. Per germline, CDR1 KGHSH and CDR2 LQKENI. This CDR3 reads CASSPATGGINEQFF. CDR3 DNA sequence: TGTGCCAGCTCACCCGCGACAGGGGGCATCAATGAGCAGTTCTTC. The whole variable domain, filled in from reference TRBV18 and TRBJ2-1, reads NAGVMQNPRHLVRRRGQEARLRCSPMKGHSHVYWYRQLPEEGLKFMVYLQKENIIDESGMPKERFSAEFPKEGPSILRIQQVVRGDSAAYFCASSPATGGINEQFFGPGTRLTVL.

V and J are TRBV6-5 and TRBJ1-2; D remains unclear. Trimming removed 2 bases from V and 3 bases from J, with 10 bases in between. CDR3 length: 14 residues. Germline V lookup: CDR1 MNHEY, CDR2 SVGAGI. The CDR3 nucleotides are TGTGCCAGCAGTTACGGGGAGTGGGACTATGGCTACACCTTC. Amino acid sequence: CASSYGEWDYGYTF.

In this sample, this clone turned up a few times. The rearrangement uses TRBV5-5 and TRBJ1-4, with D unresolved. CDR3 length: 12 residues. The V end was cut by 4 bases, the J end by 11 bases, with 12 bases between. From germline, CDR1 is SGHKS and CDR2 YYEKEE (reference sequence). The CDR3 sequence is CASSPGETKLFF. The CDR3 DNA reads TGTGCCAGCAGCCCGGGAGAGACGAAACTGTTTTTT. The full variable domain, completed using reference TRBV5-5 and TRBJ1-4, is DAGVTQSPTHLIKTRGQQVTLRCSPISGHKSVSWYQQVLGQGPQFIFQYYEKEERGRGNFPDRFSARQFPNYSSELNVNALLLGDSALYLCASSPGETKLFFGSGTQLSVL.

The chain couples TRBV7-9 to TRBJ1-1, with a possible D match to TRBD1 (6 bases). The ends were cut back, 3 bases at V and 4 bases at J, with 9 bases in the middle. The CDR3 has 13 amino acids. From germline, CDR1 is SEHNR and CDR2 FQNEAQ (reference sequence). The CDR3, as DNA: TGTGCCAGCAGCTTTCAGGGGCGCACTGAAGCTTTCTTT. Its protein is CASSFQGRTEAFF. Together with reference TRBV7-9 and TRBJ1-1, the CDR3 gives the full variable domain: DTGVSQNPRHKITKRGQNVTFRCDPISEHNRLYWYRQTLGQGPEFLTYFQNEAQLEKSRLLSDRFSAERPKGSFSTLEIQRTEQGDSAMYLCASSFQGRTEAFFGQGTRLTVV.

The V call is TRBV9, the J call TRBJ1-2; the D gene is possibly TRBD1 (6 bases). The germline CDR1 and CDR2 sequences are SGDLS and YYNGEE. This CDR3 is 14 amino acids long. Between the trimmed V and J ends, which lost 4 bases and 8 bases, there was a span of 18 bases. The DNA of the CDR3 is TGTGCCAGCAGCCCGAGGAGGGGGTTGCGAGGCTACACCTTC. This encodes CASSPRRGLRGYTF. Using reference TRBV9 and TRBJ1-2 for the parts outside the CDR3, the full variable domain is DSGVTQTPKHLITATGQRVTLRCSPRSGDLSVYWYQQSLDQGLQFLIQYYNGEERAKGNILERFSAQQFPDLHSELNLSSLELGDSALYFCASSPRRGLRGYTFGSGTRLTVV.

The rearrangement links TRBV6-1 to TRBJ2-1, with 7 bases lining up with TRBD1. Germline CDR1 MNHNS, CDR2 SASEGT. Unmatched junction bases numbered 1, after V lost 8 bases and J lost 0 bases. The CDR3 covers 13 residues. The DNA for the CDR3 is TGTGCCAGCCGGACAGGCTCCTACAATGAGCAGTTCTTC. This sequence encodes CASRTGSYNEQFF.

This chain connects TRBV6-5 to TRBJ1-1; D may be TRBD1 (5 bases). The CDR3 has 16 amino acids. V shed 0 bases and J shed 0 bases, with 11 bases lying between them. Germline CDR1 MNHEY, CDR2 SVGAGI. For the CDR3, the DNA is TGTGCCAGCAGTTACTCCATTGGGACGGTGAACACTGAAGCTTTCTTT. Protein product: CASSYSIGTVNTEAFF.

The V and J genes are TRBV7-2 and TRBJ1-2; D perhaps matches TRBD1 (5 bases). Germline V CDR1 and CDR2: SGHTA, FQGNSA. This CDR3 comprises 15 residues. The V end was cut by 2 bases, the J end by 0 bases, with 10 bases between. The CDR3 nucleotides read TGTGCCAGCAGCTTACAGGGCCTCACTAACTATGGCTACACCTTC. This encodes CASSLQGLTNYGYTF.

The chain joins TRBV5-6 to TRBJ1-5, with D unclear. Between the trimmed V and J ends, which lost 2 bases and 0 bases, there was a span of 12 bases. The CDR3 sequence is 16 residues long. Germline V gene lookup returns CDR1 SGHDT and CDR2 YYEEEE. The CDR3 loop is CASSFGSFYSNQPQHF. DNA of the CDR3: TGTGCCAGCAGCTTTGGCAGTTTTTATAGCAATCAGCCCCAGCATTTT.

The gene calls are TRBV11-3 and TRBJ1-1; perhaps TRBD1 as D (5 bases). In germline, CDR1 is SGHNT, CDR2 YENEEA. The CDR3 is 13 amino acids. V lost 2 bases and J lost 3, with 7 bases in between. The CDR3 loop is CASSLRGDTEAFF. In DNA, the CDR3 is TGTGCCAGCAGCTTACGGGGGGACACTGAAGCTTTCTTT.

The chain recombines TRBV18 with TRBJ1-6; D gene uncertain. Trimming took 3 bases from V and 9 from J, leaving 9 bases between them. This CDR3 has 13 residues. Per germline, CDR1 KGHSH and CDR2 LQKENI. The CDR3 loop reads CASSPGLGSPLHF. The CDR3 nucleotides are TGTGCCAGCTCACCGGGATTAGGTTCACCCCTCCACTTT.

The rearrangement uses TRBV5-1 and TRBJ2-3, with 9 bases identical to TRBD2. V shed 5 bases, J shed 6 bases, and the junction held 7 bases outside the gene matches. Germline values: CDR1 SGHRS, CDR2 YFSETQ. The CDR3 is made up of 14 amino acids. CDR3 in DNA: TGCGCCAGCAGAGCGGGGGGCCTGCGGGATACGCAGTATTTT. Protein: CASRAGGLRDTQYF.

The chain recombines TRBV28 with TRBJ2-7; either TRBD1 or TRBD2 may supply D (7 bases each). This CDR3 contains 14 residues. Germline CDR1 and CDR2: MDHEN and SYDVKM. Between the trimmed V and J ends, which lost 6 bases and 2 bases, there was a span of 14 bases. CDR3 bases: TGTGCCAGCAGCCCTCAGGGGGGGGCCTACGAGCAGTACTTC. Residues: CASSPQGGAYEQYF.

CDR3 coding DNA: TGTGCCAGCAGTCCCTCAGACCCTAACTACAATGAGCAGTTCTTC. Encoded protein: CASSPSDPNYNEQFF. The chain uses TRBV27 and TRBJ2-1; no firm D call. The V gene's germline CDR1 is MNHEY and CDR2 SMNVEV (reference sequence). V lost 5 bases and J 3 bases, leaving 14 bases between the germline ends. The CDR3 covers 15 residues.

The V gene is TRBV7-9, the J gene TRBJ2-5; D is unresolved. Trimming removed 0 bases from V and 5 bases from J, with 4 bases in between. Germline V lookup: CDR1 SEHNR, CDR2 FQNEAQ (reference sequence). This CDR3 spans 12 amino acids. CDR3 in DNA: TGTGCCAGCAGCTTAGCGTGGGAGACCCAGTACTTC. Translated, it gives CASSLAWETQYF. Full variable domain (outside the CDR3, taken from reference TRBV7-9 and TRBJ2-5): DTGVSQNPRHKITKRGQNVTFRCDPISEHNRLYWYRQTLGQGPEFLTYFQNEAQLEKSRLLSDRFSAERPKGSFSTLEIQRTEQGDSAMYLCASSLAWETQYFGPGTRLLVL.

The CDR3 spells CASSIDRNTEAFF. The DNA for the CDR3 is TGTGCCAGCAGCATCGACAGGAACACTGAAGCTTTCTTT. This chain uses TRBV11-2 with TRBJ1-1, with D perhaps matching TRBD1 (5 bases). Trimming removed 5 bases at V and 1 base at J, with 8 bases between. CDR3 length equals 13 residues. Germline V CDR1 and CDR2: SGHAT, FQNNGV.

This clone was seen only a few times. The rearrangement joins TRBV4-3 to TRBJ1-2, with 9 positions matching TRBD1. The CDR3 sequence is 17 residues long. With 0 bases clipped from V and 4 bases from J, the junction kept 9 bases outside the gene matches. Germline values: CDR1 LGHNA, CDR2 YSLEER. The CDR3 DNA reads as TGCGCCAGCAGCCAAGAGCTATCGACAGGGGGAAGCTATGGCTACACCTTC. It encodes CASSQELSTGGSYGYTF.

This clone has a handful of counts. In the same sample, other DNA sequences code for this CDR3. The V gene is TRBV6-5, the J gene TRBJ1-1; 7 bases are shared with TRBD1. With V trimmed by 0 bases and J by 3 bases, 4 bases remained unmatched. This CDR3 comprises 15 residues. Germline V CDR1 and CDR2: MNHEY, SVGAGI. This chain's CDR3 is CASSYSKTGDTEAFF. The CDR3 DNA reads as TGTGCCAGCAGTTACTCGAAAACAGGGGACACTGAAGCTTTCTTT.

In this sample, this clone turned up a few times. The gene calls are TRBV7-9 and TRBJ1-2; D is possibly TRBD1 (5 bases). CDR1 and CDR2 (germline): SEHNR, FQNEAQ (reference sequence). V lost 2 bases and J lost 8, with 12 bases in between. This CDR3 is built from 13 residues. The CDR3 region has the DNA TGTGCCAGCAGCTTACGGGGCGTTGAAGGCTACACCTTC. Amino acids: CASSLRGVEGYTF.

V gene TRBV18 combines with J gene TRBJ2-3; D is ambiguous. V was trimmed by 4 bases and J by 1 base, leaving 9 bases between them. CDR3 length: 14 residues. Germline lookup yields CDR1 KGHSH and CDR2 LQKENI. The CDR3 DNA reads TGTGCCAGCTCACGCGGCCAGGGCACAGATACGCAGTATTTT. Residues: CASSRGQGTDTQYF. Full variable domain (remainder filled in from reference TRBV18 and TRBJ2-3): NAGVMQNPRHLVRRRGQEARLRCSPMKGHSHVYWYRQLPEEGLKFMVYLQKENIIDESGMPKERFSAEFPKEGPSILRIQQVVRGDSAAYFCASSRGQGTDTQYFGPGTRLTVL.

The chain is built from TRBV19 and TRBJ2-3; maybe TRBD2 (6 bases). The CDR3 runs to 15 residues. Trimming removed 6 bases at V and 0 bases at J, with 13 bases between. Germline V gene data show CDR1 as LNHDA and CDR2 as SQIVND (reference sequence). CDR3 sequence reads: CASRDGGRSTDTQYF. The CDR3, as DNA: TGTGCCAGTAGAGATGGAGGGAGGAGCACAGATACGCAGTATTTT.

The rearrangement links TRBV19 to TRBJ2-1, with 9 bases that match TRBD2. The CDR3 is 14 residues long. V shed 8 bases, J shed 7 bases, and the junction held 9 bases outside the gene matches. Germline values: CDR1 LNHDA, CDR2 SQIVND (reference sequence). This CDR3 reads CASGRLAGINEQFF. CDR3 DNA sequence: TGTGCCAGTGGTCGGCTAGCGGGGATAAATGAGCAGTTCTTC.

The chain employs TRBV9 and TRBJ1-2, with TRBD1 identical over 7 bases. V dropped 1 base and J dropped 4; count of bases not matched to a gene: 13. The CDR3 is made up of 17 amino acids. Germline V gene data show CDR1 as SGDLS and CDR2 as YYNGEE. The CDR3 nucleotides read TGTGCCAGCAGCGTATCTGACAGGGATGTTAGTCTCTATGGCTACACCTTC. It yields the protein CASSVSDRDVSLYGYTF.

The chain has TRBV13 and TRBJ1-2; a weak D match, TRBD1 (6 bases). This CDR3 spans 13 amino acids. The germline V and J ends were trimmed by 5 bases and 12 bases, with 19 bases remaining between them. Per germline, CDR1 PRHDT and CDR2 FYEKMQ (reference sequence). The DNA of the CDR3 is TGTGCCAGCAGCGGTCAGGGGCCCCTGTACCACACCTTC. Its translation: CASSGQGPLYHTF.

The chain carries TRBV6-6 and TRBJ1-1; no reliable D call. Per the germline V gene, CDR1 is MNHNY and CDR2 is SVGAGI (reference sequence). The CDR3 totals 15 residues. Between the trimmed V and J ends, which lost 5 bases and 3 bases, there was a span of 16 bases. In DNA, the CDR3 is TGTGCCAGCAGTCAAATCAGGCTCGGGGACACTGAAGCTTTCTTT. Residues: CASSQIRLGDTEAFF.

This clone was picked up a small number of times. The chain combines TRBV11-3 with TRBJ1-2; TRBD1 matches at 12 bases. The CDR3 consists of 15 residues. Germline CDR1 reads SGHNT; CDR2 reads YENEEA. V dropped 5 bases and J dropped 8; count of bases not matched to a gene: 9. DNA of the CDR3: TGTGCCAGCAGCCTTCCGGGACAGGGGGCGCGAGGCTACACCTTC. Translating gives CASSLPGQGARGYTF.

Worth noting for this clone: Other DNA sequences in the sample encode the same CDR3. The chain combines TRBV19 with TRBJ1-5; the D is unclear. The CDR3 covers 13 residues. V dropped 6 bases and J dropped 7 bases, with 13 bases sitting between them. CDR1 and CDR2 (germline): LNHDA, SQIVND (reference sequence). CDR3 region: CASSRGGGQPQHF. CDR3 DNA: TGTGCCAGTAGCAGAGGAGGAGGGCAGCCCCAGCATTTT.